This is a list of T cell receptor beta chains from one sample in a study of control samples from healthy donors and cancer patients. Clones were sequenced by immunoSEQ multiplex PCR, and TCRdb holds only the in-frame ones, with some missing. This table holds about 82,000 clones, around 87% found once. The specimen sequenced was blood. These receptors came from a man aged 50 to 60 in good health. CDR3s include the opening cysteine and the closing phenylalanine or tryptophan. The order of the fields is V gene, clone size, D gene, J gene, CDR3 DNA, CDR3 protein. A D gene is named only where the DNA matches it firmly. Some rows have no size entry. The others give once, few or many, or a class for an expanded clone.

TRBV24-1	NA	NA	TRBJ2-5	TGTGCCACCAGTGATCCGTCCGCAGGGGTGGGGGAGACCCAGTACTTC	CATSDPSAGVGETQYF
TRBV4-2	NA	TRBD2	TRBJ2-5	TGTGCCAGCAGCCAAGATGGGACTAGCGGGGGGGCGGAGACCCAGTACTTC	CASSQDGTSGGAETQYF
TRBV6-2/TRBV6-3	NA	TRBD1	TRBJ1-1	TGTGCCAGCAGTTACTATCGGACAGGGGATGCTTTCTTT	CASSYYRTGDAFF
TRBV5-1	NA	TRBD2	TRBJ2-3	TGCGCCAGCAGCCCCATAGCGGGGCCCAGCACAGATACGCAGTATTTT	CASSPIAGPSTDTQYF
TRBV29-1	once	TRBD2	TRBJ2-5	TGCAGCGTCCCCACCCCGGGGACTAGCCTACAAGAGACCCAGTACTTC	CSVPTPGTSLQETQYF
TRBV2	NA	NA	TRBJ2-6	TGTGCCAGCAGTGTATTAGGGAGGTCTGGGGCCAACGTCCTGACTTTC	CASSVLGRSGANVLTF
TRBV19	NA	NA	TRBJ2-3	TGTGCCAGTAGTCGTTGGGGGGTCGCAGATACGCAGTATTTT	CASSRWGVADTQYF
TRBV4-1	NA	TRBD1	TRBJ1-1	TGCGCCAGCAGCCAAGGAATCCTCGGCAGGGGGGTCACTGAAGCTTTCTTT	CASSQGILGRGVTEAFF
TRBV7-9	NA	NA	TRBJ1-1	TGTGCCAGCAGCTTAGAATACAGCTCGAGGACTGAAGCTTTCTTT	CASSLEYSSRTEAFF
TRBV2	NA	TRBD1	TRBJ2-7	TGTGCCAGCAGTCTCCGGGACAGTCCTTCCTACGAGCAGTACTTC	CASSLRDSPSYEQYF
TRBV7-5	few	NA	TRBJ2-1	TGTGCCAGAAGCTTTGAGGGACTAGCGGGCCATGAGCAGTTCTTC	CARSFEGLAGHEQFF
TRBV9	NA	TRBD1	TRBJ1-6	TGTGCCAGCAGCCCTACGGGACAGGGGGTGTATTCACCCCTCCACTTT	CASSPTGQGVYSPLHF
TRBV19	NA	NA	TRBJ1-2	TGTGCCAGTAGACAGGCGAGGGTGGGTGGCTACACCTTC	CASRQARVGGYTF
TRBV27	NA	NA	TRBJ2-2	TGTGCCAGCAGTTTATTGCCCGATACCGGGGAGCTGTTTTTT	CASSLLPDTGELFF
TRBV6-2/TRBV6-3	NA	NA	TRBJ2-7	TGTGCCAGCAGTTACCGGGGCAGGGTCCCCTACGAGCAGTACTTC	CASSYRGRVPYEQYF
TRBV4-3	NA	TRBD1	TRBJ2-5	TGCGCCAGCAGCCGCCTAACCGAGGGGGCGAGGGAGACCCAGTACTTC	CASSRLTEGARETQYF
TRBV4-1	NA	NA	TRBJ2-5	TGCGCCAGCAGCCAGGAGCGGCAAGAGACCCAGTACTTC	CASSQERQETQYF
TRBV24-1	NA	TRBD1	TRBJ2-1	TGTGCCACCAGTGCTTTCGGACAGGGGAAGGGTAATGAGCAGTTCTTC	CATSAFGQGKGNEQFF
TRBV12-5	NA	NA	TRBJ1-5	TGTGCTAGTGGTCCGGGAAGCAGCAATCAGCCCCAGCATTTT	CASGPGSSNQPQHF
TRBV6-5	NA	NA	TRBJ1-1	TGTGCCAGCAGTTACGGACAGTGGACTGAAGCTTTCTTT	CASSYGQWTEAFF
TRBV7-9	once	NA	TRBJ1-5	TGTGCCAGCAGCTTAGTCACTCTTAAGGGGAGAAGCAATCAGCCCCAGCATTTT	CASSLVTLKGRSNQPQHF
TRBV19	NA	NA	TRBJ1-5	TGTGCCAGTAGTAGCAGTAGTTATAGCAATCAGCCCCAGCATTTT	CASSSSSYSNQPQHF
TRBV6-6	NA	NA	TRBJ1-4	TGTGCCAGCAGGGGGCCAACTAATGAAAAACTGTTTTTT	CASRGPTNEKLFF
TRBV15	NA	TRBD2	TRBJ2-2	TGTGCCACCAGCAGAGCCCCCACGGGAGGGCCAACCGGGGAGCTGTTTTTT	CATSRAPTGGPTGELFF
TRBV27	NA	TRBD1	TRBJ1-4	TGTGCCAGCAGCCTATACGGACAGGTAGAACTGTTTTTT	CASSLYGQVELFF
TRBV19	NA	NA	TRBJ2-2	TGTGCCATGGGGGAGGCCGGGGAGCTGTTTTTT	CAMGEAGELFF
TRBV5-1	NA	NA	TRBJ2-7	TGCGCCAGCAGCTTGTCGACAGGTTCCTACGAGCAGTACTTC	CASSLSTGSYEQYF
TRBV3-1/TRBV3-2	NA	NA	TRBJ2-1	TGTGCCAGCAGCCCCCTAGCTGGGGAGCAGTTCTTC	CASSPLAGEQFF
TRBV5-1	NA	NA	TRBJ1-1	TGCGCCAGCAGCCCGAACTCAGGGAGGCCTGAAGCTTTCTTT	CASSPNSGRPEAFF
TRBV24-1	NA	NA	TRBJ2-1	TGTGCCACCAGTGATCGCCGGGACGGTGAGCAGTTCTTC	CATSDRRDGEQFF